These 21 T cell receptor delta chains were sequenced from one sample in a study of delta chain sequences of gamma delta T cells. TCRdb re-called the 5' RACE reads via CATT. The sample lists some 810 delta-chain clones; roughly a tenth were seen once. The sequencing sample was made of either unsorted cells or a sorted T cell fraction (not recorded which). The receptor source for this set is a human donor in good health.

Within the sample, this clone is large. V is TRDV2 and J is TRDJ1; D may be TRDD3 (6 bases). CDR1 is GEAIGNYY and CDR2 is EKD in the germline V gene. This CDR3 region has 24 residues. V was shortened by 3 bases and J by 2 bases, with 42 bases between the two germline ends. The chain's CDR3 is CACDGPLGRPKEGMPRSGTDKLIF. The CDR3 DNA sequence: TGTGCCTGTGACGGCCCCCTTGGCAGGCCTAAAGAGGGGATGCCTCGCAGTGGGACCGATAAACTCATCTTT.

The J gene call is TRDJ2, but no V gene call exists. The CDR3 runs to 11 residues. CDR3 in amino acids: CASALTAQLFF. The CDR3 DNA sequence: TGTGCTAGTGCTTTGACAGCACAACTCTTCTTT.

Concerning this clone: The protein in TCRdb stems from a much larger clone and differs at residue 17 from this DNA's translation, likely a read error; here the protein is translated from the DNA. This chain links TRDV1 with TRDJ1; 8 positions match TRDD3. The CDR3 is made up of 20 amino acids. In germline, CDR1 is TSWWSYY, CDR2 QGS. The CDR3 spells CALGNFGKNWGVTYTDELIF. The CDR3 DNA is TGTGCTCTTGGGAACTTCGGAAAGAACTGGGGGGTGACCTACACCGATGAACTCATCTTT.

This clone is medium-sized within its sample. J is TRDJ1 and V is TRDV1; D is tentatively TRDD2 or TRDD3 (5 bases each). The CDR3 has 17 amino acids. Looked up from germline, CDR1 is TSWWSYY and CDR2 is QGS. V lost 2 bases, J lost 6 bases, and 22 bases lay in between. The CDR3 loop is CALGELAFWDSTYKLIF. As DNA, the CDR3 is TGTGCTCTTGGGGAATTGGCCTTCTGGGATTCAACTTATAAACTCATCTTT.

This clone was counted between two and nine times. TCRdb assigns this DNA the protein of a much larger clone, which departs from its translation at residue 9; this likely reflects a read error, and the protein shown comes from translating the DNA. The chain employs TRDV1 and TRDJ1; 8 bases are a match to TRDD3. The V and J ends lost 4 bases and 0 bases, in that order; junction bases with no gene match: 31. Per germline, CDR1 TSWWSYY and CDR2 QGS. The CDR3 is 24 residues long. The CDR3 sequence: CALGGTQPYAILGAPYGNTDKLIF. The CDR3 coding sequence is TGTGCTCTTGGGGGGACCCAGCCTTACGCGATACTGGGGGCCCCCTACGGTAACACCGATAAACTCATCTTT.

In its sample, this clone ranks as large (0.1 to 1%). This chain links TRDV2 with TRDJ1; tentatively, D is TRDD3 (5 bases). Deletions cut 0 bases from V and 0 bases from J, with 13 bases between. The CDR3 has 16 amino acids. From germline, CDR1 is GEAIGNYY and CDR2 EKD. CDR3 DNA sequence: TGTGCCTGTGACACCGTGGGGTCGTTGTACACCGATAAACTCATCTTT. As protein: CACDTVGSLYTDKLIF.

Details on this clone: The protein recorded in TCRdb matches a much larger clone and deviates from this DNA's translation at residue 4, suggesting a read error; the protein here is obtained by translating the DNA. The CDR3 region is CALVELPFLRPWGILPLTAQLFF. The CDR3 DNA sequence: TGTGCTCTTGTGGAACTACCCTTCCTACGTCCCTGGGGGATACTCCCTTTGACAGCACAACTCTTCTTT. J is TRDJ2 and V is TRDV1; the match to TRDD3 covers 11 bases. The germline V gene has CDR1 TSWWSYY and CDR2 QGS. This CDR3 has 23 residues.

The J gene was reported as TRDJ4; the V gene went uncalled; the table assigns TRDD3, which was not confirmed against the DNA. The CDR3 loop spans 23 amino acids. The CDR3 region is CSALGGMCFIVPSVGLTGGPLIF. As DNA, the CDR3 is TGTTCTGCTCTTGGGGGGATGTGTTTCATTGTGCCTTCCGTCGGCTTAACTGGGGGACCCCTGATCTTT.

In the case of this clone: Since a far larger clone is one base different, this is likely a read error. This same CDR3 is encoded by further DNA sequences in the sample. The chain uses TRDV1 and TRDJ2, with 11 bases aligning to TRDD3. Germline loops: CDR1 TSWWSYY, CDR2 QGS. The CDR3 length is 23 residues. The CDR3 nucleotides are TGTGCTCTTGGGGAACTACCCTTCCTACGTCCCTGGGGGATACTCCCTTTGACAGCTCAACTCTTCTTT. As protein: CALGELPFLRPWGILPLTAQLFF.

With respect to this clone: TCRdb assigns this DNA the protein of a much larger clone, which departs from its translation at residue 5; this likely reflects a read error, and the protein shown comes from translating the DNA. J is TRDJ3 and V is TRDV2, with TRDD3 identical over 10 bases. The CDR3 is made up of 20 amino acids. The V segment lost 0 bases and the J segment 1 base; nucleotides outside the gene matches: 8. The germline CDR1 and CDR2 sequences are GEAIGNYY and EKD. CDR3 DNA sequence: TGTGCCTGTGACACCGTGAAAGGGGGATACGCGTCCTGGGACACCCGACAGATGTTTTTC. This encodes CACDTVKGGYASWDTRQMFF.

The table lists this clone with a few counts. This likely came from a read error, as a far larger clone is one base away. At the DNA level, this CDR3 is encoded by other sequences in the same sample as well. CDR3 sequence reads: CSGVISWGIVPSVGLTGGPLIF. DNA for the CDR3: TGCTCTGGAGTCATTTCTTGGGGGATTGTGCCTTCCGTCGGCTTAACTGGGGGGCCCCTGATCTTT. A J gene of TRDJ4 was called, though the V gene was not; the table's D gene call, TRDD3, was not cross checked with the DNA. The CDR3 contains 22 residues.

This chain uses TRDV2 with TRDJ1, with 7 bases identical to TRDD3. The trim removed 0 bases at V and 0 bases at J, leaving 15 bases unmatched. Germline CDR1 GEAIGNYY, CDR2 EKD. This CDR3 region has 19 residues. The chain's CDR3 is CACDTVGPNVGEYTDKLIF. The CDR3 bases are TGTGCCTGTGACACCGTGGGGCCTAACGTGGGGGAATACACCGATAAACTCATCTTT.

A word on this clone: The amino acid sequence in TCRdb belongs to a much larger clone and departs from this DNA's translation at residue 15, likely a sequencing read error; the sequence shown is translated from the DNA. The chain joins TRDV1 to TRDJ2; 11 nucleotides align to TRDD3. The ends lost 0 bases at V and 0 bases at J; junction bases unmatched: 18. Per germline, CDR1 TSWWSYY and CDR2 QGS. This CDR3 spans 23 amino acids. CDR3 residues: CALGELPFLRPWGIPPLTAQLFF. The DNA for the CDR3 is TGTGCTCTTGGGGAACTACCCTTCCTACGTCCCTGGGGGATACCCCCTTTGACAGCACAACTCTTCTTT.

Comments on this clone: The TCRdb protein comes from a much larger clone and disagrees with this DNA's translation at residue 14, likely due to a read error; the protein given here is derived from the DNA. The CDR3 here is CALGEGPLPLTHWWTSDKLIF. Here the CDR3 DNA reads TGTGCTCTTGGGGAAGGCCCTCTACCGCTAACACACTGGTGGACGTCCGATAAACTCATCTTT. The chain carries TRDV1 and TRDJ1; possible D gene TRDD3, 5 bases. V gave up 2 bases and J gave up 3 bases, with 31 bases separating them. The CDR3 is 21 amino acids. Germline loops: CDR1 TSWWSYY, CDR2 QGS.

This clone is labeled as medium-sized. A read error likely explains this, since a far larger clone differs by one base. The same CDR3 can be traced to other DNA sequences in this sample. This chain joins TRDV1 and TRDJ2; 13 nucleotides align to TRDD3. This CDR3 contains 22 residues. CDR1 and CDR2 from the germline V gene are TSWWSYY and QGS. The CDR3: CALGESLETGGYARILTAQLFF. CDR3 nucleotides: TGTGCTCTTGGGGAATCTTTGGAAACTGGGGGATACGCTCGGATTTTGACGGCACAACTCTTCTTT.

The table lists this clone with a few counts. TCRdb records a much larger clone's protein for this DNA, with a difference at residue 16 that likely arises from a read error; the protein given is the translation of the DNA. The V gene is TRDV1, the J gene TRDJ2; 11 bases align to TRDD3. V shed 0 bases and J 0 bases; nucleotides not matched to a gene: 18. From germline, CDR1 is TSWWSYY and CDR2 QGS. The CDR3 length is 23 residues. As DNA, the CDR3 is TGTGCTCTTGGGGAACTACCCTTCCTACGTCCCTGGGGGATACTCACTTTGACAGCACAACTCTTCTTT. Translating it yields CALGELPFLRPWGILTLTAQLFF.

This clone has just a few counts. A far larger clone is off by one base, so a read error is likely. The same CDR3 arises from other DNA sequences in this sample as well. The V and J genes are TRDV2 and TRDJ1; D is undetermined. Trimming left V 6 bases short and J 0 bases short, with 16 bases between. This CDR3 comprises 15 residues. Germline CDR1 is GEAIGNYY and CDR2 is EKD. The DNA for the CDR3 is TGTGCCTGTTATCCCTTAGGGACGTACACCGATAAACTCATCTTT. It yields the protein CACYPLGTYTDKLIF.

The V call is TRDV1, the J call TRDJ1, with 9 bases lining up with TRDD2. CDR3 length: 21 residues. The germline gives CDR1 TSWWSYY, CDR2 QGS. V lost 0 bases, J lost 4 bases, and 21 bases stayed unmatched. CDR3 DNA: TGTGCTCTTGGGGAACTACCCTTCCTACGTCCCTGGGGTTTTAGGGGCGATAAACTCATCTTT. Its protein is CALGELPFLRPWGFRGDKLIF.

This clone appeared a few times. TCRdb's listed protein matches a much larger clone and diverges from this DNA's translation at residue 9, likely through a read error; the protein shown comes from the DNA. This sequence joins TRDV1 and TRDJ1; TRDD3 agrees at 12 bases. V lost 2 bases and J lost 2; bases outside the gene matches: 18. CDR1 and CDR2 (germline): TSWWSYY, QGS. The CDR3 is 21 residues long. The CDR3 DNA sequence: TGTGCTCTTGGGGAATGTTCCTTCACGTTGTACTGGGGGATACTAACCGATAAACTCATCTTT. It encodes CALGECSFTLYWGILTDKLIF.

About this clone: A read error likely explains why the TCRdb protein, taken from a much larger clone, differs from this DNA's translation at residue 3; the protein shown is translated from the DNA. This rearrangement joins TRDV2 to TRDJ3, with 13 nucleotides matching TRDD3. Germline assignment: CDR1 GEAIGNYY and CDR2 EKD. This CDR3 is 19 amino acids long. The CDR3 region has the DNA TGTGCCGGTGACTCTGTACTGGGGGATACGCTCCGGGACACCCGACAGATGTTTTTC. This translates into CAGDSVLGDTLRDTRQMFF.

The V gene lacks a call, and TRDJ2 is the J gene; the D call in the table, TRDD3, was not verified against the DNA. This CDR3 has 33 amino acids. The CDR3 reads CSGINAEFNTICSWGKVFRNDACGSALTAQLFF. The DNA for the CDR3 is TGCAGTGGTATCAACGCAGAGTTCAATACAATTTGTTCTTGGGGGAAGGTTTTTCGTAATGATGCCTGTGGTAGTGCTTTGACAGCACAACTCTTCTTT.